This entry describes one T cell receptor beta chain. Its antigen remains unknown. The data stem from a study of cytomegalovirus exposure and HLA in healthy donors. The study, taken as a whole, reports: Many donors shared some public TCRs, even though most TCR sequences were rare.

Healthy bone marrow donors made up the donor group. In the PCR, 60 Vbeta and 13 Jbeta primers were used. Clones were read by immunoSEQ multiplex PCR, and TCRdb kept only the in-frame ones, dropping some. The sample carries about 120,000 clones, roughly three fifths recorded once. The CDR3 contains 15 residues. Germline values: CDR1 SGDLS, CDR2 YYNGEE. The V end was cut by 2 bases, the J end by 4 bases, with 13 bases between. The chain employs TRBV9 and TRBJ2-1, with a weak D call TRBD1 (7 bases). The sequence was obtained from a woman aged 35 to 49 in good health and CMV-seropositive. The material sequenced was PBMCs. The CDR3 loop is CASSVSQGGYNEQFF. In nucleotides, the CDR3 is TGTGCCAGCAGCGTTAGCCAGGGGGGTTACAATGAGCAGTTCTTC.